This is a list of T cell receptor beta chains from one sample in a study of early T cells in non-severe SARS-CoV-2 infection. TCRdb passed the 5' RACE reads through MiXCR, listing each CDR3 protein once. In the table there are about 68,000 distinct CDR3 sequences, approximately 12% of which are singletons. Sequencing used whole blood. The receptors shown here come from an adult who was a healthcare worker with PCR-confirmed SARS-CoV-2 infection or an uninfected control (not recorded which). CDR3s include the opening cysteine and the closing phenylalanine or tryptophan. A D gene is named only where the DNA matches it firmly. The size entry is marked missing in some rows and otherwise reads once, few, many or a size class.

clone size	V gene	D gene	J gene	CDR3 length	CDR3 protein	CDR3 DNA
-	TRBV4-1	TRBD1	TRBJ1-6	15	CASSQTGQSNSPLHF	TGCGCCAGCAGCCAGACGGGACAGTCTAATTCACCCCTCCACTTT
many	TRBV7-9	-	TRBJ1-2	14	CASSLFYDGSGYTF	TGTGCCAGCAGCTTATTTTACGACGGCTCAGGCTACACCTTC
few	TRBV18	-	TRBJ1-1	18	CASSLALTGPPMNTEAFF	TGTGCCAGCTCACTGGCCCTGACAGGCCCACCTATGAACACTGAAGCTTTCTTT
-	TRBV11-2	-	TRBJ2-2	14	CASSLGPYTGELFF	TGTGCCAGCAGCTTAGGTCCGTACACCGGGGAGCTGTTTTTT
many	TRBV18	-	TRBJ1-1	17	CASSRTPNAGVDTEAFF	TGTGCCAGCTCACGGACCCCGAACGCGGGGGTGGACACTGAAGCTTTCTTT
many	TRBV6-2/TRBV6-3	-	TRBJ2-1	13	CASSSSSYNEQFF	TGTGCCAGCAGTTCCTCCTCCTACAATGAGCAGTTCTTC
-	TRBV27	TRBD2	TRBJ2-3	16	CASSPRGGAGTDTQYF	TGTGCCAGCAGCCCCCGGGGGGGCGCGGGCACAGATACGCAGTATTTT
many	TRBV20-1	TRBD2	TRBJ2-5	15	CSARDGGLAKETQYF	TGCAGTGCTAGAGATGGGGGACTAGCCAAAGAGACCCAGTACTTC
many	TRBV29-1	-	TRBJ2-1	16	CSVFERVVAVGNEQFF	TGCAGCGTATTTGAGCGGGTAGTAGCGGTGGGGAATGAGCAGTTCTTC
many	TRBV20-1	-	TRBJ1-2	12	CSAHVRTEGYTF	TGCAGTGCTCATGTCCGTACCGAGGGCTACACCTTC
many	TRBV5-1	-	TRBJ2-2	14	CASSLGDYTGELFF	TGCGCCAGCAGCTTGGGAGATTACACCGGGGAGCTGTTTTTT
many	TRBV20-1	-	TRBJ1-6	14	CSGRDSSYNSPLHF	TGCAGTGGTAGGGATAGCTCCTATAATTCACCCCTCCACTTT
few	TRBV29-1	-	TRBJ2-1	12	CSVVLGRPKQFF	TGCAGCGTTGTCTTAGGCAGGCCGAAGCAGTTCTTC